A selection of T cell receptor beta chains follows, all from one sample in a study of T cell repertoires in cytomegalovirus infection. TCRdb reanalysed the reads using MiXCR and keeps one entry per CDR3 protein. This table has approximately 89,000 distinct CDR3 sequences, 25% to 30% appearing once. For these receptors, no antigen is known. Sample: CD8+ T cells from cultured PBMCs, taken from culture after CMV antigen stimulation. All receptors come from a human donor in good health (CMV status not recorded). Some clones in this sample may be carry-over from other donors' samples. Each CDR3 is given with its conserved first and last residue. D genes are given only for firm matches. Clone sizes are given selectively: once, few, many, or a class where the clone is expanded.

d_call	clone_size	j_call	v_call	cdr3_nt	cdr3_aa
TRBD2	few	TRBJ2-3	TRBV20-1	TGCAGTGCTAGCCGTCCCAGCGGGACCGACACAGATACGCAGTATTTT	CSASRPSGTDTDTQYF
-	-	TRBJ1-5	TRBV28	TGTGCCAGCAGTTTCACAGGGTATAATCAGCCCCAGCATTTT	CASSFTGYNQPQHF
-	-	TRBJ2-3	TRBV7-2	TGTGCCAGCAGCTTAGAGACCCCTGGGCTGTACCCACCAGATACGCAGTATTTT	CASSLETPGLYPPDTQYF
TRBD1	-	TRBJ1-1	TRBV9	TGTGCCAGCAGCGGGACAGGGTCGAACACTGAAGCTTTCTTT	CASSGTGSNTEAFF
TRBD2	-	TRBJ2-5	TRBV25-1	TGTGCCAGCAGTGAATCAGCGGGGCCGGAGACCCAGTACTTC	CASSESAGPETQYF
TRBD2	-	TRBJ2-7	TRBV7-6	TGTGCCAGCAGCCCAATAGCGGGGGGGAACTACGAGCAGTACTTC	CASSPIAGGNYEQYF
-	-	TRBJ1-1	TRBV6-5	TGTGCCAGCAGTATGGGGTGGGGGAACACTGAAGCTTTCTTT	CASSMGWGNTEAFF
-	few	TRBJ1-3	TRBV7-9	TGTGCCAGCAGCTTAGCCGTGACAGGCGATGACACCATATATTTT	CASSLAVTGDDTIYF
TRBD1	few	TRBJ2-7	TRBV20-1	TGCAGTGCTAGAGATTGGGACAGTTCCTACGAGCAGTACTTC	CSARDWDSSYEQYF
-	many	TRBJ1-2	TRBV7-2	TGTGCCAGCAGCTTAGAATGGCAGGTGGGCTACACCTTC	CASSLEWQVGYTF
-	many	TRBJ2-3	TRBV12-3/TRBV12-4	TGTGCCAGCAGTTCTGGCCCTACGCCCATGGATACGCAGTATTTT	CASSSGPTPMDTQYF
TRBD1	many	TRBJ1-2	TRBV7-2	TGTGCCAGCAACGCACAGGGGGCACAGGGCTACACCTTC	CASNAQGAQGYTF
-	few	TRBJ2-1	TRBV7-8	TGTGCCAGCAGCTTAGCGGTTGACGATGAGCAGTTCTTC	CASSLAVDDEQFF
-	-	TRBJ2-1	TRBV15	TGTGCCACCAGCGGGCCAGGGCAGATTACCAATGAGCAGTTCTTC	CATSGPGQITNEQFF
-	once	TRBJ2-7	TRBV11-1	TGTGCCAGCAGCTTCGGTCGGGGGCCCTACGAGCAGTACTTC	CASSFGRGPYEQYF
TRBD1	-	TRBJ1-2	TRBV7-9	TGTGCCAGCAGCAGGGACAGGCTACGCTATGGCTACACCTTC	CASSRDRLRYGYTF
-	few	TRBJ1-2	TRBV7-2	TGTGCCAGCACCTCCCCGACGGCCAACTATGGCTACACCTTC	CASTSPTANYGYTF
-	-	TRBJ1-1	TRBV27	TGTGCCAGCAGTTCTCAAGGGAACACTGAAGCTTTCTTT	CASSSQGNTEAFF
TRBD2	-	TRBJ2-2	TRBV7-9	TGTGCCAGCAGCCCGACTAGCGGGGCGAACACCGGGGAGCTGTTTTTT	CASSPTSGANTGELFF
-	-	TRBJ1-2	TRBV19	TGTGCCAGTGGCGAGGTGGCGGCCGCTTATGGCTACACCTTC	CASGEVAAAYGYTF
TRBD1	-	TRBJ2-3	TRBV7-2	TGTGCCAGCAGCCCCAGTCGGGACAGGTGGACAGATACGCAGTATTTT	CASSPSRDRWTDTQYF
-	few	TRBJ1-1	TRBV19	TGTGCCAGTAGTATAGCGTTGGGAGGGTCGGGCGCTGAAGCTTTCTTT	CASSIALGGSGAEAFF
-	-	TRBJ1-5	TRBV5-6	TGTGCTAGCAGCTTGTGGGGGAAAAGCAATCAGCCCCAGCATTTT	CASSLWGKSNQPQHF
-	many	TRBJ2-1	TRBV7-6	TGTGCCAGCAGCTTTGGCAGATACAATGAGCAGTTCTTC	CASSFGRYNEQFF
-	many	TRBJ2-7	TRBV2	TGTGCCAGCAGTGACGGTATGAGACAGGGAGGCTACGAGCAGTACTTC	CASSDGMRQGGYEQYF
-	-	TRBJ1-5	TRBV28	TGTGCCAGCAGTATTTGGGACAGCAATCAGCCCCAGCATTTT	CASSIWDSNQPQHF
-	few	TRBJ1-1	TRBV7-2	TGTGCCAGCAGTTACGGTGGCCCTGAAGCTTTCTTT	CASSYGGPEAFF
TRBD2	many	TRBJ2-7	TRBV7-2	TGTGCCAGCAGCCTTGGACTAGCGGGGGGCCGATTCTCCTACGAGCAGTACTTC	CASSLGLAGGRFSYEQYF
-	-	TRBJ1-6	TRBV2	TGTGCCAGCAGTGTCTCGGGTCCAACCTATAATTCACCCCTCCACTTT	CASSVSGPTYNSPLHF
-	-	TRBJ2-2	TRBV27	TGTGCCAGCAGTTGGGGTCTCCCAATTGCGAACACCGGGGAGCTGTTTTTT	CASSWGLPIANTGELFF
TRBD2	many	TRBJ2-1	TRBV15	TGTGCCACCAGCAGAGAGGCTAGCGGGGTCTACAATGAGCAGTTCTTC	CATSREASGVYNEQFF
-	few	TRBJ1-6	TRBV11-2	TGTGCCAGCAGCGCCGGGCCTTATAATTCACCCCTCCACTTT	CASSAGPYNSPLHF
TRBD1	-	TRBJ2-5	TRBV7-3	TGTGCCAGCAGCGGGGACAGGGGACCGGAGACCCAGTACTTC	CASSGDRGPETQYF
-	-	TRBJ1-1	TRBV13	TGTGCCAGCAGCTTAGGGGCAGTTGAAGCTTTCTTT	CASSLGAVEAFF
-	-	TRBJ2-1	TRBV20-1	TGCAGTGCTAGAGATCGGGCGGGTGTCGTCAATGAGCAGTTCTTC	CSARDRAGVVNEQFF
TRBD2	-	TRBJ2-1	TRBV5-6	TGTGCCAGCAGCTTTCCAACTAGCGGGGGATACAATGAGCAGTTCTTC	CASSFPTSGGYNEQFF
-	many	TRBJ1-2	TRBV14	TGTGCCAGCAGCCCCGGTCGGCGCTATGGCTACACCTTC	CASSPGRRYGYTF
TRBD2	-	TRBJ2-1	TRBV12-3/TRBV12-4	TGTGCCAGCAGTTTTCATGGCGGGGGGGGCAATGAGCAGTTCTTC	CASSFHGGGGNEQFF